These 27 T cell receptor beta chains were all obtained from the same sample, sequenced in a study of control samples from healthy donors and cancer patients. The repertoire was sequenced with immunoSEQ multiplex PCR; TCRdb's copy has only in-frame clones and lacks some. Among 120,000 or so clones listed, just under 90% were seen once. The sequencing sample was made of blood. The receptors derive from a man aged 25 to 40 in good health.

The chain links TRBV19 to TRBJ1-3; a possible D gene is TRBD1 (6 bases). Trimming took 6 bases from V and 0 from J, leaving 12 bases between them. CDR3 length: 15 amino acids. Germline CDR1 and CDR2: LNHDA and SQIVND (reference sequence). The CDR3 reads CASRLQGNSGNTIYF. The CDR3 bases are TGTGCCAGTAGGTTGCAGGGGAACTCTGGAAACACCATATATTTT.

This clone was observed a single time. V is TRBV7-3 and J is TRBJ2-6; D ambiguous. Trimming stripped 2 bases from V and 2 bases from J, with 7 bases between. The CDR3 runs 15 residues. Germline V gives CDR1 SGHTA, CDR2 FQGTGA. CDR3 nucleotide sequence: TGTGCCAGCAGCTTAGGAGAGGCTGGGGCCAACGTCCTGACTTTC. Residues: CASSLGEAGANVLTF.

The V and J genes are TRBV6-5 and TRBJ1-2; D unresolved. V shed 4 bases and J shed 6 bases, with 12 bases lying between them. Germline CDR1 MNHEY, CDR2 SVGAGI. The length of the CDR3 is 13 residues. The DNA of the CDR3 is TGTGCCAGCAGTTCCTCCGGGCCGAATGGCTACACCTTC. Translated, it gives CASSSSGPNGYTF.

The chain couples TRBV7-2 to TRBJ2-1; 7 positions match TRBD1. Germline CDR1 SGHTA, CDR2 FQGNSA. This CDR3 region has 15 residues. V trimming: 0 bases; J trimming: 9 bases; junction bases outside the gene matches: 8. The DNA of the CDR3 is TGTGCCAGCAGCTTAGCCTGGGCGACAGGGACTGAGCAGTTCTTC. It codes for CASSLAWATGTEQFF.

The genes are TRBV5-6 and TRBJ2-4; D unresolved. CDR3 length: 13 amino acids. CDR1 and CDR2 (germline): SGHDT, YYEEEE. V lost 0 bases and J lost 4, with 5 bases in between. CDR3 coding DNA: TGTGCCAGCAGCTTGGAACTTAAAAACATTCAGTACTTC. This sequence encodes CASSLELKNIQYF. Combining the CDR3 with reference TRBV5-6 and TRBJ2-4 gives the whole variable domain DAGVTQSPTHLIKTRGQQVTLRCSPKSGHDTVSWYQQALGQGPQFIFQYYEEEERQRGNFPDRFSGHQFPNYSSELNVNALLLGDSALYLCASSLELKNIQYFGAGTRLSVL.

This clone was counted between two and nine times. Other DNA sequences of this sample code for an identical CDR3. J is TRBJ2-1 and V is TRBV5-6; possible D gene TRBD2, 5 bases. The CDR3 runs 12 residues. The V end was cut by 0 bases, the J end by 10 bases, with 8 bases between. Germline V gene data show CDR1 as SGHDT and CDR2 as YYEEEE. CDR3 sequence: CASSLASGEQFF. CDR3 DNA: TGTGCCAGCAGCTTGGCCTCGGGGGAGCAGTTCTTC.

The rearrangement uses TRBV19 and TRBJ1-2; D is perhaps TRBD1 (5 bases). The CDR3 consists of 15 residues. The V gene lost 7 bases and the J gene lost 6 bases, with 21 bases spanning the gap. Germline V CDR1 and CDR2: LNHDA, SQIVND (reference sequence). The CDR3 sequence: CASKEGEWIKDGYTF. CDR3 coding DNA: TGTGCCAGTAAGGAAGGGGAATGGATAAAGGATGGCTACACCTTC.

The V and J genes are TRBV7-6 and TRBJ1-6; D not resolved. The germline CDR1 and CDR2 sequences are SGHVS and FNYEAQ. This CDR3 is built from 14 residues. The V end lost 1 base, the J end lost 13 bases, and 14 bases lay between the germline ends. CDR3 residues: CASSLDEGVSPLHF. CDR3 DNA: TGTGCCAGCAGCTTAGACGAGGGTGTTTCGCCCCTCCACTTT.

V and J are TRBV29-1 and TRBJ2-5; possible D gene TRBD1, 5 bases. The CDR3 loop spans 16 amino acids. Trimming removed 3 bases at V and 2 bases at J, with 19 bases between. Germline V gives CDR1 SQVTM, CDR2 ANQGSEA. The CDR3 is CSVEAPKGPVQETQYF. The CDR3 DNA follows: TGCAGCGTTGAGGCCCCAAAGGGGCCCGTTCAAGAGACCCAGTACTTC.

The chain couples TRBV5-8 to TRBJ1-6; D remains unclear. CDR1 is SGHTS, CDR2 YDEGEE, per germline. The CDR3 has 11 amino acids. V lost 5 bases and J 4 bases, leaving 1 base between the germline ends. The CDR3 loop is CASRYNSPLHF. The CDR3 nucleotides are TGTGCCAGCAGGTATAATTCACCCCTCCACTTT.

The chain couples TRBV5-1 to TRBJ1-1; D may be TRBD1 (5 bases). The CDR3 totals 15 residues. Between the trimmed V and J ends, which lost 4 bases and 7 bases, there was a span of 20 bases. The germline gives CDR1 SGHRS, CDR2 YFSETQ. DNA of the CDR3: TGCGCCAGCAGCCCACAGTCTCCAGGGCAAAATGAAGCTTTCTTT. This translates into CASSPQSPGQNEAFF.

This clone was counted between two and nine times. V gene TRBV7-9 combines with J gene TRBJ2-3, with D possibly TRBD1 on 6 matching bases. V shed 5 bases and J shed 2 bases, with 17 bases lying between them. This CDR3 spans 16 amino acids. CDR1 and CDR2 (germline): SEHNR, FQNEAQ (reference sequence). CDR3 protein: CASSPPGQINTDTQYF. The CDR3 nucleotides read TGTGCCAGCAGCCCTCCGGGACAAATTAACACAGATACGCAGTATTTT.

The chain couples TRBV7-2 to TRBJ2-2; the D is unclear. The germline gives CDR1 SGHTA, CDR2 FQGNSA. Trimming removed 2 bases at V and 1 base at J, with 14 bases between. The CDR3 spans 17 residues. In nucleotides, the CDR3 is TGTGCCAGCAGCTTACATGGGCCGACTCTGAACACCGGGGAGCTGTTTTTT. Its translation: CASSLHGPTLNTGELFF.

The chain couples TRBV29-1 to TRBJ2-7; D not certain. The CDR3 is 15 residues long. In germline, CDR1 is SQVTM, CDR2 ANQGSEA. V was clipped by 4 bases and J by 0 bases, with 16 bases between them. The CDR3 DNA reads as TGCAGCGTTGCCCTGTCCCCCGCTTACTCCTACGAGCAGTACTTC. Translated: CSVALSPAYSYEQYF.

The rearrangement links TRBV14 to TRBJ1-2, with D perhaps TRBD1 (6 bases). Trimming left V 1 base short and J 8 bases short, with 17 bases between. Looked up from germline, CDR1 is SGHDN and CDR2 is FVKESK. This CDR3 has 15 amino acids. The CDR3: CASSQGGTGARGYTF. The CDR3, as DNA: TGTGCCAGCAGCCAAGGGGGAACGGGGGCTCGCGGCTACACCTTC.

The genes are TRBV18 and TRBJ2-1, with D maybe TRBD1 (5 bases). Germline V gene sequence: CDR1 KGHSH, CDR2 LQKENI. The CDR3 runs 13 residues. V shed 2 bases and J shed 6 bases, with 8 bases lying between them. The chain's CDR3 is CASSPGAVNEQFF. The DNA of the CDR3 is TGTGCCAGCTCACCAGGGGCGGTCAATGAGCAGTTCTTC.

V is TRBV20-1 and J is TRBJ2-5, with D possibly being TRBD1 or TRBD2 (5 bases each). This CDR3 spans 16 amino acids. Germline V gene sequence: CDR1 DFQATT, CDR2 SNEGSKA (reference sequence). Trimming took off 3 bases at V and 2 bases at J, with 19 bases between the two ends. This CDR3 reads CSASSPGTRWQETQYF. The DNA for the CDR3 is TGCAGTGCTAGTTCCCCAGGGACCCGTTGGCAAGAGACCCAGTACTTC.

This clone was recorded a few times. This sequence joins TRBV28 and TRBJ1-4, with 7 bases that match TRBD1. The CDR3 is 15 amino acids. CDR1 is MDHEN, CDR2 SYDVKM, per germline. The trim removed 4 bases at V and 3 bases at J, leaving 5 bases unmatched. CDR3 sequence (DNA): TGTGCCAGCAGTTCCCCGGGACAGCCTAATGAAAAACTGTTTTTT. Protein sequence: CASSSPGQPNEKLFF.

The V and J genes are TRBV18 and TRBJ1-1; 8 nucleotides align to TRBD1. This CDR3 comprises 14 residues. V trimming: 0 bases; J trimming: 4 bases; junction bases outside the gene matches: 1. Germline CDR1 reads KGHSH; CDR2 reads LQKENI. CDR3 residues: CASSPPRGLTEAFF. Here the CDR3 DNA reads TGTGCCAGCTCACCACCCAGGGGGCTCACTGAAGCTTTCTTT.

J is TRBJ2-6 and V is TRBV7-3; TRBD1 agrees at 9 bases. With V trimmed by 4 bases and J by 0 bases, 7 bases remained unmatched. Germline V gene sequence: CDR1 SGHTA, CDR2 FQGTGA. This CDR3 has 18 amino acids. DNA of the CDR3: TGTGCCAGCAGCTCAGGGGGGACAGGGTTCTCTGGGGCCAACGTCCTGACTTTC. As protein: CASSSGGTGFSGANVLTF.

The rearrangement links TRBV6-6 to TRBJ1-6; 8 nucleotides match TRBD1. This CDR3 region has 16 residues. In germline, CDR1 is MNHNY, CDR2 SVGAGI (reference sequence). J gave up 5 bases and V 5 bases, and 8 bases lay outside the gene matches. The CDR3 here is CASSAKQGADNSPLHF. The CDR3 DNA sequence: TGTGCCAGCAGTGCCAAGCAGGGGGCCGATAATTCACCCCTCCACTTT.

V is TRBV3-1 (or the pseudogene TRBV3-2) and J is TRBJ2-1; TRBD1 might be the D (5 bases). Germline values: CDR1 LGHDT, CDR2 YNNKEL (reference sequence). Trimming removed 2 bases at V and 4 bases at J, with 12 bases between. CDR3 length equals 15 residues. DNA of the CDR3: TGTGCCAGCAGCCAAACCCAGGGTGAATACAATGAGCAGTTCTTC. It codes for CASSQTQGEYNEQFF.

In DNA form, the CDR3 reads TGTGCCAGCAGCCGGGACACTAGCAATCAGCCCCAGCATTTT. The encoded protein is CASSRDTSNQPQHF. The chain joins TRBV3-1 (or the pseudogene TRBV3-2) to TRBJ1-5, with D possibly being TRBD1 (6 bases). Germline lookup yields CDR1 LGHDT and CDR2 YNNKEL (reference sequence). The CDR3 has 14 amino acids. V was pared by 4 bases and J by 0 bases, with 7 bases between.

V is TRBV10-1 and J is TRBJ1-1; a possible D gene is TRBD1 (6 bases). This CDR3 is 14 amino acids long. Germline V gene data show CDR1 as WNHNN and CDR2 as SYGVQD (reference sequence). V lost 3 bases to trimming and J lost 1 base, with 9 bases between them. CDR3 residues: CASSEVRGNTEAFF. As DNA, the CDR3 is TGCGCCAGCAGTGAAGTCAGGGGGAACACTGAAGCTTTCTTT.

The V gene is TRBV11-2, the J gene TRBJ2-3, with TRBD2 identical over 11 bases. The CDR3 loop spans 16 amino acids. Trimming took 3 bases from V and 8 from J; bases not matched to a gene: 10. Germline values: CDR1 SGHAT, CDR2 FQNNGV. The chain's CDR3 is CASSFSSGGTFVTQYF. CDR3 DNA sequence: TGTGCCAGCAGCTTCTCTAGCGGGGGGACCTTCGTTACGCAGTATTTT.

The chain uses TRBV5-8 and TRBJ2-3; 8 bases line up with TRBD1. CDR3 length: 15 amino acids. The germline V gene encodes CDR1 SGHTS and CDR2 YDEGEE. J gave up 1 base and V 4 bases, and 5 bases lay outside the gene matches. CDR3 sequence reads: CASSLQGARTDTQYF. CDR3 nucleotides: TGTGCCAGCAGCCTGCAGGGGGCCCGCACAGATACGCAGTATTTT.

This clone appeared many times. The gene calls are TRBV4-1 and TRBJ1-1, with TRBD1 identical over 9 bases. This CDR3 has 15 amino acids. Germline CDR1 reads MGHRA; CDR2 reads YSYEKL. Losses at the gene ends were 1 base for V and 7 bases for J; bases not matched to a gene: 7. CDR3 sequence reads: CASSQVRTGVDEAFF. CDR3 DNA sequence: TGCGCCAGCAGCCAAGTTAGGACAGGGGTTGATGAAGCTTTCTTT.